This T cell receptor beta chain originates from a study of regulatory T cells in long-lasting Graves disease. Study results and limitations: Public clonotype sharing was higher in persistent than newly diagnosed patients. Favored gene segments in persistent disease were TRBV28, TRBJ1-2 and TRBJ2-5.

V was shortened by 4 bases and J by 1 base, with 12 bases between the two germline ends. Germline V gene data show CDR1 as SGDLS and CDR2 as YYNGEE. CDR3 length equals 15 residues. Noted time point: persistent/refractory GD, antithyroid drugs over 5 years with positive TRAb. RNA from PBMCs was the source of the TCR library. Patients of an endocrinology department in Xi'an, China, were included. Concerning this clonotype itself: Its specificity is unknown.

HTBI primers from iRepertoire and Arm-PCR of CDR3 regions yielded the TCR beta libraries. One entry per CDR3 protein, called by TCRdb with MiXCR from the multiplex PCR reads. The table includes about 450,000 distinct CDR3 sequences, roughly a quarter detected once. This specimen was peripheral blood mononuclear cells (PBMCs), taken when the disease was refractory, from a patient treated with antithyroid drugs. The receptor was derived from a female donor with Graves disease. This chain joins TRBV9 and TRBJ2-4, with D possibly matching TRBD2 (6 bases). CDR3 sequence (DNA): TGTGCCAGCAGCCTCTCGGGGGATGCCAAAAACATTCAGTACTTC. It is translated as CASSLSGDAKNIQYF.